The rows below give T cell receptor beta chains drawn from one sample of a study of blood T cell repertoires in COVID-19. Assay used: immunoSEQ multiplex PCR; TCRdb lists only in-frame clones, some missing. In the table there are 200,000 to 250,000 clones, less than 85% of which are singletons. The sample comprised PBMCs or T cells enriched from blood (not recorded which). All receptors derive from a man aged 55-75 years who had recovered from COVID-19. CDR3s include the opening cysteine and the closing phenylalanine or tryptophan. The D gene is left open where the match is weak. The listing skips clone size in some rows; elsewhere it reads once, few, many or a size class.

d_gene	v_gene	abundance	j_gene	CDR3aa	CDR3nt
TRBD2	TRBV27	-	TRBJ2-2	CASRSSGGIDGELFF	TGTGCCAGCAGGTCAAGCGGGGGGATTGACGGGGAGCTGTTTTTT
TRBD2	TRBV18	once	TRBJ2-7	CASSPSGGPYEQYF	TGTGCCAGCTCACCAAGCGGGGGACCCTACGAGCAGTACTTC
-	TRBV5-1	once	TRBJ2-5	CASRGGAGETQYF	TGCGCCAGCAGAGGGGGGGCTGGGGAGACCCAGTACTTC
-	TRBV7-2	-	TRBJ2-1	CASSFQVLNEQFF	TGTGCCAGCAGCTTTCAGGTCCTCAATGAGCAGTTCTTC
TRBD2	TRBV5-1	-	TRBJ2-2	CASSLNSGGTGELFF	TGCGCCAGCAGCCTAAATAGCGGGGGGACCGGGGAGCTGTTTTTT
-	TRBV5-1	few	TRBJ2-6	CASSLAVSGANVLTF	TGCGCCAGCAGCTTGGCGGTCTCTGGGGCCAACGTCCTGACTTTC
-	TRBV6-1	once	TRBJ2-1	CASSESPGGFF	TGTGCCAGCAGTGAATCCCCCGGGGGGTTCTTC
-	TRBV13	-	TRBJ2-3	CASNRGPSGPDTQYF	TGTGCCAGCAATAGGGGGCCTAGCGGGCCTGATACGCAGTATTTT
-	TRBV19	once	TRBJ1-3	CASSIVVRGWNTIYF	TGTGCCAGTAGTATAGTGGTCAGGGGCTGGAACACCATATATTTT
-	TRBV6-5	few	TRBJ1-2	CASSPRDIFYGYTF	TGTGCCAGCAGCCCCCGGGACATTTTCTATGGCTACACCTTC
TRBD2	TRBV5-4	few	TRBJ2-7	CASSLFGGSTYEQYF	TGTGCCAGCAGCTTGTTCGGGGGGTCCACCTACGAGCAGTACTTC
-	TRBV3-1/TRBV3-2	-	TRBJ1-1	CASSQLGTPNTEAFF	TGTGCCAGCAGCCAACTCGGGACACCGAACACTGAAGCTTTCTTT
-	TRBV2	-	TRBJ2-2	CASSGTVNTGELFF	TGTGCCAGCAGTGGGACAGTGAACACCGGGGAGCTGTTTTTT
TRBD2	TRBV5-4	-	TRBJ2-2	CASSGGLAGGNTGELFF	TGTGCCAGCAGCGGCGGACTAGCGGGGGGCAACACCGGGGAGCTGTTTTTT
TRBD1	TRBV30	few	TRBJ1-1	CAWSADRGDTEAFF	TGTGCCTGGAGTGCGGACAGGGGGGACACTGAAGCTTTCTTT
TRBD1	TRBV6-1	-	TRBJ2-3	CASSGRMGQGFGADTQYF	TGTGCCAGCAGTGGGCGGATGGGACAGGGTTTTGGCGCAGATACGCAGTATTTT
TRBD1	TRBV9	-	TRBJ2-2	CASSTPGQGNTGELFF	TGTGCCAGCAGCACACCGGGACAGGGAAACACCGGGGAGCTGTTTTTT
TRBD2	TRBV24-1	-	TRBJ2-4	CATSDLAVLAKNIQYF	TGTGCCACCAGTGACCTAGCGGTGCTAGCCAAAAACATTCAGTACTTC
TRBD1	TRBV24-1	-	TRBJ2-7	CATSDSRDSSYEQYF	TGTGCCACCAGTGATTCCCGGGACAGCTCCTACGAGCAGTACTTC
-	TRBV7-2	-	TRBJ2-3	CASSLIAGITDTQYF	TGTGCCAGCAGCTTAATCGCGGGGATAACAGATACGCAGTATTTT
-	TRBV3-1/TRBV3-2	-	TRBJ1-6	CASSQRTGYSPLHF	TGTGCCAGCAGCCAAAGGACTGGGTATTCACCCCTCCACTTT
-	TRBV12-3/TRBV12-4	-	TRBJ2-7	CASSFRGGEQYF	TGTGCCAGCAGTTTCCGGGGTGGAGAGCAGTACTTC
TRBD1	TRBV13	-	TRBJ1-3	CASSLTTGGFSGNTIYF	TGTGCCAGCAGCCTAACGACAGGGGGTTTCTCTGGAAACACCATATATTTT
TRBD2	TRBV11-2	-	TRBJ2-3	CASSLLAGILVRKDTQYF	TGTGCCAGCAGCTTATTAGCGGGGATTCTTGTTCGAAAAGATACGCAGTATTTT
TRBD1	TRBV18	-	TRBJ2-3	CASSRGQAPDTQYF	TGTGCCAGCTCACGGGGACAGGCCCCAGATACGCAGTATTTT
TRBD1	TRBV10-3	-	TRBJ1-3	CAISEEGALSGNTIYF	TGTGCCATCAGTGAGGAGGGGGCACTCTCTGGAAACACCATATATTTT
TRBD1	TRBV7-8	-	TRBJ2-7	CASRLGTGASYEQYF	TGTGCCAGCAGGCTCGGGACAGGGGCCTCCTACGAGCAGTACTTC
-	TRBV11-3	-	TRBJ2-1	CASSDSDEQFF	TGTGCCAGCAGCGACAGTGATGAGCAGTTCTTC
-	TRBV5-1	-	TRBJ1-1	CASSLAVQTGLEAFF	TGCGCCAGCAGCTTGGCCGTGCAGACAGGTCTCGAAGCTTTCTTT
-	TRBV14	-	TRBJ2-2	CASRENMGTGELFF	TGTGCCAGCAGGGAGAATATGGGCACCGGGGAGCTGTTTTTT
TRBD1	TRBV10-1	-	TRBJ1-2	CADPVGVSTQGATTSNYGYTF	TGCGCGGATCCGGTCGGGGTATCAACGCAGGGGGCTACAACATCAAACTATGGCTACACCTTC